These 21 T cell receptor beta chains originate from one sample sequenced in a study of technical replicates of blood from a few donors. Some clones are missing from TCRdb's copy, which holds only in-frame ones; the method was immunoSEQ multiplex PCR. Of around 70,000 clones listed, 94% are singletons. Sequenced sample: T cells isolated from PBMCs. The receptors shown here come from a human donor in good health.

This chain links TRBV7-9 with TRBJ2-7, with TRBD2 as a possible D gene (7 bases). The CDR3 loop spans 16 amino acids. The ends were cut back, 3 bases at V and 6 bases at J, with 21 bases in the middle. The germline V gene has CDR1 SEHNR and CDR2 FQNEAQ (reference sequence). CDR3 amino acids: CASSFEGGVLLGEQYF. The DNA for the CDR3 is TGTGCCAGCAGCTTTGAGGGGGGGGTCCTCCTCGGCGAGCAGTACTTC. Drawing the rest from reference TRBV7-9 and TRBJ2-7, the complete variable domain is DTGVSQNPRHKITKRGQNVTFRCDPISEHNRLYWYRQTLGQGPEFLTYFQNEAQLEKSRLLSDRFSAERPKGSFSTLEIQRTEQGDSAMYLCASSFEGGVLLGEQYFGPGTRLTVT.

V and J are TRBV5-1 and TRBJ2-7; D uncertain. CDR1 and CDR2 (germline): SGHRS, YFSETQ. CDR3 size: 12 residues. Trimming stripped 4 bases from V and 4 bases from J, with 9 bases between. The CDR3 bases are TGCGCCAGCAGCCTCGGGTATTACGAGCAGTACTTC. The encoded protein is CASSLGYYEQYF.

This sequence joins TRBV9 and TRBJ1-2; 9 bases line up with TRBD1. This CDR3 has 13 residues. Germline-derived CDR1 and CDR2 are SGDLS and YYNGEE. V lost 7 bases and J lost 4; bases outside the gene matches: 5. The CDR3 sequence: CASLGQGIYGYTF. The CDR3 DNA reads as TGTGCCAGCCTGGGACAGGGAATCTATGGCTACACCTTC.

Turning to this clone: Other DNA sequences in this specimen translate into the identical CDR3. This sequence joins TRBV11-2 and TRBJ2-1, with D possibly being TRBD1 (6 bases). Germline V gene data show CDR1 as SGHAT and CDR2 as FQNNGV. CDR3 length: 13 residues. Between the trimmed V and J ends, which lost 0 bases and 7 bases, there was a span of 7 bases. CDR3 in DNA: TGTGCCAGCAGCTTAGACAGGGGTAATGAGCAGTTCTTC. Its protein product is CASSLDRGNEQFF.

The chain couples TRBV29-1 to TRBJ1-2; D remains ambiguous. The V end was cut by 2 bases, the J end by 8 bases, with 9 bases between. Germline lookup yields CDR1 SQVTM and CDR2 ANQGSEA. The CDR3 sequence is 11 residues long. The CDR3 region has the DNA TGCAGCGTTGAAAGAGGGAACGGCTACACCTTC. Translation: CSVERGNGYTF. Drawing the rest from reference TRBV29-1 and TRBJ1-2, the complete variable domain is SAVISQKPSRDICQRGTSLTIQCQVDSQVTMMFWYRQQPGQSLTLIATANQGSEATYESGFVIDKFPISRPNLTFSTLTVSNMSPEDSSIYLCSVERGNGYTFGSGTRLTVV.

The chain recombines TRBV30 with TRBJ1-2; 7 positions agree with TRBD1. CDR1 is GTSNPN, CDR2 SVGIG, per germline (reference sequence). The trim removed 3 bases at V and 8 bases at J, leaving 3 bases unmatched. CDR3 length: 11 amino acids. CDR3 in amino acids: CAWSHRGGYTF. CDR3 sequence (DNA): TGTGCCTGGAGCCACAGGGGCGGCTACACCTTC.

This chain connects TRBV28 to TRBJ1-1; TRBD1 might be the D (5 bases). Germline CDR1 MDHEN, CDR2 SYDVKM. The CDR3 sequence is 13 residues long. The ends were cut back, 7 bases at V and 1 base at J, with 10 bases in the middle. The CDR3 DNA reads TGTGCCAGCACCCCTGACAGGAACACTGAAGCTTTCTTT. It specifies CASTPDRNTEAFF.

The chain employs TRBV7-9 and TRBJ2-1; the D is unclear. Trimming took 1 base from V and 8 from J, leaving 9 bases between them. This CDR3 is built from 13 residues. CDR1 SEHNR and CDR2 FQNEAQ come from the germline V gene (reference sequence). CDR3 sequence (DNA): TGTGCCAGCAGCTTAGGTCCGGGTGATGAGCAGTTCTTC. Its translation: CASSLGPGDEQFF.

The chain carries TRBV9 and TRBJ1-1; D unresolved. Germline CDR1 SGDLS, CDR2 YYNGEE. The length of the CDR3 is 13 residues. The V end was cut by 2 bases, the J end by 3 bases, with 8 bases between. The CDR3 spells CASSVAGYTEAFF. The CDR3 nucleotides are TGTGCCAGCAGCGTGGCTGGCTACACTGAAGCTTTCTTT.

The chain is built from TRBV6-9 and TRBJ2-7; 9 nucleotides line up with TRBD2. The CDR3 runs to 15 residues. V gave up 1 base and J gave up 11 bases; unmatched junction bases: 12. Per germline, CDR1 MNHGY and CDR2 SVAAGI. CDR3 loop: CASSYFLAGWSKEYF. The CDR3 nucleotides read TGTGCCAGCAGTTATTTTCTAGCGGGATGGAGCAAGGAGTACTTC.

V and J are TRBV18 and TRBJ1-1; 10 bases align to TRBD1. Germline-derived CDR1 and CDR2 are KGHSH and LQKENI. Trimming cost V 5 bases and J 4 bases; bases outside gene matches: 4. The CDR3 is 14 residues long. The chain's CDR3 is CASSLGTGATEAFF. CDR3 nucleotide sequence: TGTGCCAGCTCATTAGGGACAGGGGCCACTGAAGCTTTCTTT.

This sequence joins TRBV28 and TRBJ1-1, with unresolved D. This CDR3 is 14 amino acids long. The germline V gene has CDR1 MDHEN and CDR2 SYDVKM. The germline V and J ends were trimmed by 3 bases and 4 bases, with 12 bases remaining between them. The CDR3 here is CASSFIALSTEAFF. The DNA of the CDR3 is TGTGCCAGCAGTTTTATTGCGTTGAGCACTGAAGCTTTCTTT.

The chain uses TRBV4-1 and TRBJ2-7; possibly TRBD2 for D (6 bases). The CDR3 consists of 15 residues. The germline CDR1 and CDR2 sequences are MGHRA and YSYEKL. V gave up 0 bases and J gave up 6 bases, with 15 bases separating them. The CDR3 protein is CASSQDLRELPEQYF. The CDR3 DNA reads TGCGCCAGCAGCCAAGATCTCCGGGAGCTGCCCGAGCAGTACTTC.

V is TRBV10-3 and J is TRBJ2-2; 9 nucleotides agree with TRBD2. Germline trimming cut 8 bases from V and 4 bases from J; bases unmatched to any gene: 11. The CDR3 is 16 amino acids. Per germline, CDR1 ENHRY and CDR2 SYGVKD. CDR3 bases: TGTGCCATCGGCCCCATAGCGGGAGAGGTCACCGGGGAGCTGTTTTTT. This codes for CAIGPIAGEVTGELFF.

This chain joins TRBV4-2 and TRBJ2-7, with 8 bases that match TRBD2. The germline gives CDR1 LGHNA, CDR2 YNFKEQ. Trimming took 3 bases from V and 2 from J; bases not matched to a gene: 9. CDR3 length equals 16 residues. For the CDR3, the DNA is TGTGCCAGCAGCCAGGCGAGCGGGAGTAGTCCCTACGAGCAGTACTTC. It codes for CASSQASGSSPYEQYF.

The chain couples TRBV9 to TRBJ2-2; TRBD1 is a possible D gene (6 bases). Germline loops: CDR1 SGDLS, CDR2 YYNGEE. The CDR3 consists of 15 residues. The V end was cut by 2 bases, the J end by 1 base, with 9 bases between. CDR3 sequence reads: CASSVRTENTGELFF. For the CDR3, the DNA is TGTGCCAGCAGCGTTCGGACAGAGAACACCGGGGAGCTGTTTTTT.

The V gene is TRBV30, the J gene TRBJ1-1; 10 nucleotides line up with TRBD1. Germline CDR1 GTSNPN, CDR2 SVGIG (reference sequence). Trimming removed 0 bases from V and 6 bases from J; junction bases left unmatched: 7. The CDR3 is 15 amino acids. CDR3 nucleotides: TGTGCCTGGAGTGTACACGGACAGGGGGATTCTGAAGCTTTCTTT. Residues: CAWSVHGQGDSEAFF.

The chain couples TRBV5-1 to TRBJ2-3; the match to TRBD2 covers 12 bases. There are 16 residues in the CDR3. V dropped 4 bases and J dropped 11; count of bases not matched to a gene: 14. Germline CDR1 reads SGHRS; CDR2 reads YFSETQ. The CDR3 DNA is TGCGCCAGCAGCGCCGAACCGGGACTAGCGGGTGAGGTGCAGTATTTT. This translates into CASSAEPGLAGEVQYF.

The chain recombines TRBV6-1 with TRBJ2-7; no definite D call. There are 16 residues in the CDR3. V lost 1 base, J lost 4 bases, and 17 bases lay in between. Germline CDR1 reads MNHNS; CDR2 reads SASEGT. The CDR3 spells CASSEEADGRWYEQYF. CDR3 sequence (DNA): TGTGCCAGCAGTGAAGAGGCAGATGGCAGGTGGTACGAGCAGTACTTC.

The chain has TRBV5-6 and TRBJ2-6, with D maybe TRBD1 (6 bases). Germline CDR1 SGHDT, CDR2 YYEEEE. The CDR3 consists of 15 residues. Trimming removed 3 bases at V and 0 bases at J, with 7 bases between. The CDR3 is CASSYRASGANVLTF. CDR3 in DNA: TGTGCCAGCAGCTACAGGGCCTCTGGGGCCAACGTCCTGACTTTC. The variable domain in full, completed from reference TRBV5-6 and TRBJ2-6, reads DAGVTQSPTHLIKTRGQQVTLRCSPKSGHDTVSWYQQALGQGPQFIFQYYEEEERQRGNFPDRFSGHQFPNYSSELNVNALLLGDSALYLCASSYRASGANVLTFGAGSRLTVL.

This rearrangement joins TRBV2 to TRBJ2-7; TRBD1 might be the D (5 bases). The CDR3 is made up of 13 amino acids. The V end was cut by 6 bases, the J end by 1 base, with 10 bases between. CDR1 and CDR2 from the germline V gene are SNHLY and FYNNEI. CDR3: CASRQGLSYEQYF. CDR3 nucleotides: TGTGCCAGCAGGCAGGGTCTTTCCTACGAGCAGTACTTC.